The present entry profiles one T cell receptor (beta chain) with its context. The antigen remains unidentified. The data were taken from a study of cytomegalovirus exposure and HLA in healthy donors. The study, taken as a whole, reports: Investigators reported 150 to 200 TCR beta chains as tied to cytomegalovirus. The classifier reportedly diagnosed cytomegalovirus status with high specificity and sensitivity. There were a few CMV-associated chains whose specificity for CMV antigens was confirmed in vitro.

Using immunoSEQ multiplex PCR, the repertoire was profiled, and TCRdb retains in-frame clones only, with some absent. The sample consists of 250,000 or so clones, less than 90% of them appearing once. Per the germline V gene, CDR1 is SNHLY and CDR2 is FYNNEI. V was shortened by 3 bases and J by 0 bases, with 8 bases between the two germline ends. The length of the CDR3 is 14 residues. What was sequenced was PBMCs. The TCR sequence derives from a man between 18 and 35 years old in good health and CMV-seropositive. The chain combines TRBV2 with TRBJ1-2; maybe TRBD1 (5 bases). CDR3 in amino acids: CASSEQGTNYGYTF. The CDR3 region has the DNA TGTGCCAGCAGTGAGCAGGGAACTAACTATGGCTACACCTTC.